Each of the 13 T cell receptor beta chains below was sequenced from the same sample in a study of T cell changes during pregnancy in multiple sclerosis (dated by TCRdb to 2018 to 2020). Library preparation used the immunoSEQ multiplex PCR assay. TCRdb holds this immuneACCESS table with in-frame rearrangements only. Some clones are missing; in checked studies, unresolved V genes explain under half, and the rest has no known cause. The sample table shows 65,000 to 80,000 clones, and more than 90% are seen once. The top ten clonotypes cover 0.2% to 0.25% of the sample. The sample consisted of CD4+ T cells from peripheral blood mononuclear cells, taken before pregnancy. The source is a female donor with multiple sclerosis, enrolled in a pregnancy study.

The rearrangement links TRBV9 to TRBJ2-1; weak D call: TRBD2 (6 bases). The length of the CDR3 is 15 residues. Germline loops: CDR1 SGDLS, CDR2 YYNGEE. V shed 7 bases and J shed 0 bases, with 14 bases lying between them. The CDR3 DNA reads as TGTGCCAGCGCCTCAGGAGGGAGCTCCTACAATGAGCAGTTCTTC. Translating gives CASASGGSSYNEQFF.

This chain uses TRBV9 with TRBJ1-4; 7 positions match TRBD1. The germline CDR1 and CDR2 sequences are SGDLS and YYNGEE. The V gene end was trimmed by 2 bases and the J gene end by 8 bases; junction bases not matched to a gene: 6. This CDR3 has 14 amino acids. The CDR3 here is CASSVGGGTEKLFF. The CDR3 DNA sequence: TGTGCCAGCAGCGTTGGAGGGGGCACGGAAAAACTGTTTTTT.

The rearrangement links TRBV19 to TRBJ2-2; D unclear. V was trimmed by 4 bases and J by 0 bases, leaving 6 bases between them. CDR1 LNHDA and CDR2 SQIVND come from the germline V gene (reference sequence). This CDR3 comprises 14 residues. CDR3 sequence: CASSTPTNTGELFF. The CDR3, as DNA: TGTGCCAGTAGTACCCCAACGAACACCGGGGAGCTGTTTTTT.

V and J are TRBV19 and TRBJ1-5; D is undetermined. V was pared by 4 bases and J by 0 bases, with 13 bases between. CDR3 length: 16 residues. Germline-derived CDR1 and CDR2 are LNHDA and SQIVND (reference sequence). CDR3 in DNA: TGTGCCAGTAGTACCCTACAGACGAATAGCAATCAGCCCCAGCATTTT. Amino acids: CASSTLQTNSNQPQHF.

The DNA for the CDR3 is TGCGCCAGCAGGCCGACAGGGGACAGGGAGCTGTTTTTT. It specifies CASRPTGDRELFF. The rearrangement joins TRBV5-1 to TRBJ2-2; 8 nucleotides line up with TRBD1. Germline V gives CDR1 SGHRS, CDR2 YFSETQ. V lost 5 bases and J lost 9; bases outside the gene matches: 6. There are 13 residues in the CDR3. Using reference TRBV5-1 and TRBJ2-2 for the parts outside the CDR3, the full variable domain is KAGVTQTPRYLIKTRGQQVTLSCSPISGHRSVSWYQQTPGQGLQFLFEYFSETQRNKGNFPGRFSGRQFSNSRSEMNVSTLELGDSALYLCASRPTGDRELFFGEGSRLTVL.

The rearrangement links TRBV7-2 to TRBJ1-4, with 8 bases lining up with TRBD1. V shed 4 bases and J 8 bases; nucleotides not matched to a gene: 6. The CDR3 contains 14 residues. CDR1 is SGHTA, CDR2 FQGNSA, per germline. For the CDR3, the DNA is TGTGCCAGCAGCTCCGGACAGGGTCTCGAAAAACTGTTTTTT. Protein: CASSSGQGLEKLFF.

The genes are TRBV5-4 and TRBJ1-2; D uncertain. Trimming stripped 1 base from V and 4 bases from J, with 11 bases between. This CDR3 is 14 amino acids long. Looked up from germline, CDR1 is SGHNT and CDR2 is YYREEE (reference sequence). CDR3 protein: CASSLWAAPYGYTF. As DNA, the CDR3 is TGTGCCAGCAGCTTGTGGGCCGCTCCCTATGGCTACACCTTC.

CDR3 DNA: TGTGCCAGCAGCTTAGCGGGAGGCCAGACCTACGAGCAGTACTTC. This sequence encodes CASSLAGGQTYEQYF. The chain uses TRBV11-2 and TRBJ2-7; 7 bases map to TRBD2. The CDR3 totals 15 residues. CDR1 is SGHAT and CDR2 is FQNNGV in the germline V gene. Unmatched junction bases numbered 5, after V lost 1 base and J lost 2 bases.

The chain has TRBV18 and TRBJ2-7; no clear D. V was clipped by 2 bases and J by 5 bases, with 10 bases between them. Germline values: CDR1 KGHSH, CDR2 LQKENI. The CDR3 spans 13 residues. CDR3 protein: CASSPNGRDEQYF. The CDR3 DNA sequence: TGTGCCAGCTCACCAAACGGCCGGGACGAGCAGTACTTC.

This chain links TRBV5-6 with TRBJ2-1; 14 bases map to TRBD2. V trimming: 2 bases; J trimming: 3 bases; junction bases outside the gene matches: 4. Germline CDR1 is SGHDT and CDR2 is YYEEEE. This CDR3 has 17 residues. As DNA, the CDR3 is TGTGCCAGCAGCTTTAGGACTAGCGGGGGGCACTACAATGAGCAGTTCTTC. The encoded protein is CASSFRTSGGHYNEQFF.

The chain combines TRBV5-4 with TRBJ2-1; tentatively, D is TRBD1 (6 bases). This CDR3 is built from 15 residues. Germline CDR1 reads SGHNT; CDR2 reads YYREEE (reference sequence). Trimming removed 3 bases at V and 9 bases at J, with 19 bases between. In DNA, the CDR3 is TGTGCCAGCAGCTCTCCCCCGACAGGCCTCAGTGAGCAGTTCTTC. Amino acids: CASSSPPTGLSEQFF.

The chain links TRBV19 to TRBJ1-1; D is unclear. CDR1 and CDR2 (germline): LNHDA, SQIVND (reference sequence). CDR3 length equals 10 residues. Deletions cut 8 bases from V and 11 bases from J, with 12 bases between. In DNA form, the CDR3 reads TGTGCCAGTGGCGATTTGCGGGCTTTCTTT. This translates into CASGDLRAFF.

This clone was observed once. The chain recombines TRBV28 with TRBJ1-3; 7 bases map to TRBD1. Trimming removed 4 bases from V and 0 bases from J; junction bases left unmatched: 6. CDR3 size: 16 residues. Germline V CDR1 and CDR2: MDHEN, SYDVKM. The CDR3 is CASSSDREVSGNTIYF. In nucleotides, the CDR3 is TGTGCCAGCAGTTCAGACAGGGAAGTCTCTGGAAACACCATATATTTT. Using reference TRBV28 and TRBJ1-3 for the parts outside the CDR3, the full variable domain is DVKVTQSSRYLVKRTGEKVFLECVQDMDHENMFWYRQDPGLGLRLIYFSYDVKMKEKGDIPEGYSVSREKKERFSLILESASTNQTSMYLCASSSDREVSGNTIYFGEGSWLTVV.